This T cell receptor (beta chain) was captured in a study of blood T cell repertoires in COVID-19. As for the study in general: Acute and convalescent COVID-19 specimens originated in the United States, Italy and Spain.

CDR1 is SGHRS and CDR2 is YFSETQ in the germline V gene. This CDR3 is built from 14 residues. V was trimmed by 5 bases and J by 2 bases, leaving 13 bases between them. TCRdb's table, derived via immunoSEQ multiplex PCR, lists solely in-frame clones and lacks some. The table has fewer than 250,000 clones, approximately 83% seen once; the top ten hold around 4.6%. Participant age was about 18 to 89 years, and participants resided in about two dozen US areas. Participants had their cohort set by participant-reported clinical history. Sequencing used PBMCs or T cells enriched from blood (not recorded which). The chain is built from TRBV5-1 and TRBJ2-5, with unresolved D. The TCR originated in a woman aged 50 to 65 who had been exposed to COVID-19. The CDR3 reads CASSFPRVQETQYF. In DNA, the CDR3 is TGCGCCAGCAGTTTTCCACGGGTGCAAGAGACCCAGTACTTC.